This entry concerns a single TCR beta chain. Its target is not known. The PCR was carried out with 60 Vbeta primers and 13 Jbeta primers. The assay was immunoSEQ multiplex PCR, and TCRdb's table has in-frame clones only and misses some. The repertoire has 150,000 to 200,000 clones, 75% to 85% of them found once; the top ten carry around 7%. This record belongs to a study of cytomegalovirus exposure and HLA in healthy donors. V was pared by 5 bases and J by 4 bases, with 6 bases of the junction left unmatched. CDR1 is SEHNR, CDR2 FQNEAQ, per germline (reference sequence). The CDR3 loop spans 14 amino acids. Findings and caveats of the study: Analyses of presence/absence relied on an assumption of roughly uniform sequencing depth across donors. The authors excluded some V segments, including TRBV6-2 and TRBV6-3, as indistinguishable.

The V and J genes are TRBV7-9 and TRBJ1-1; 8 bases line up with TRBD1. Sequenced: PBMCs. This clonotype originated in a male donor in good health and CMV-seropositive. The CDR3 loop reads CASSRTGLSTEAFF. DNA for the CDR3: TGTGCCAGCAGCCGGACAGGGTTGAGCACTGAAGCTTTCTTT.